This passage covers 14 T cell receptor beta chains from one sample sequenced in a study of T cell changes during pregnancy in multiple sclerosis. Sequenced by immunoSEQ multiplex PCR; TCRdb stores in-frame clones only, minus some. The data hold 78,000 or so clones, with roughly 94% observed a single time. The material was peripheral blood, obtained before pregnancy. These receptors all stem from a female donor with multiple sclerosis, enrolled in a pregnancy study.

The V gene is TRBV7-9, the J gene TRBJ2-5; TRBD2 is a possible D gene (5 bases). CDR3 length equals 14 residues. CDR1 is SEHNR and CDR2 is FQNEAQ in the germline V gene (reference sequence). Trimming pared 3 bases from V and 3 bases from J, leaving 11 bases between. The CDR3 region has the DNA TGTGCCAGCAGCTTGGTACTTAGCGAAGAGACCCAGTACTTC. It is translated as CASSLVLSEETQYF. The whole variable domain, filled in from reference TRBV7-9 and TRBJ2-5, reads DTGVSQNPRHKITKRGQNVTFRCDPISEHNRLYWYRQTLGQGPEFLTYFQNEAQLEKSRLLSDRFSAERPKGSFSTLEIQRTEQGDSAMYLCASSLVLSEETQYFGPGTRLLVL.

The chain is built from TRBV14 and TRBJ2-3; the D gene is possibly TRBD1 (5 bases). The CDR3 is made up of 14 amino acids. Germline V gene lookup returns CDR1 SGHDN and CDR2 FVKESK. Trimming pared 1 base from V and 2 bases from J, leaving 7 bases between. This CDR3 is CASSQVGHTDTQYF. The CDR3 DNA follows: TGTGCCAGCAGCCAAGTTGGACACACAGATACGCAGTATTTT.

The rearrangement joins TRBV6-6 to TRBJ1-2; no firm D call. V was cut by 5 bases and J by 4 bases, with 8 bases left in between. Germline V gene lookup returns CDR1 MNHNY and CDR2 SVGAGI (reference sequence). This CDR3 region has 12 residues. The CDR3: CASSKESYGYTF. In DNA, the CDR3 is TGTGCCAGCAGTAAGGAGTCCTATGGCTACACCTTC.

The chain is built from TRBV7-2 and TRBJ1-1; no firm D call. The CDR3 has 14 residues. V lost 6 bases and J 0 bases, leaving 11 bases between the germline ends. CDR1 is SGHTA and CDR2 is FQGNSA in the germline V gene. The CDR3 protein is CASSLHNMNTEAFF. In DNA form, the CDR3 reads TGTGCCAGCAGTCTTCACAATATGAACACTGAAGCTTTCTTT.

The chain links TRBV27 to TRBJ2-7, with 10 positions matching TRBD1. CDR3 size: 14 residues. The V and J ends lost 8 bases and 3 bases, in that order; junction bases with no gene match: 7. Germline V gene data show CDR1 as MNHEY and CDR2 as SMNVEV (reference sequence). The CDR3 protein is CASCTGQGSYEQYF. In DNA, the CDR3 is TGTGCCAGCTGCACGGGACAGGGGAGCTACGAGCAGTACTTC.

This rearrangement joins TRBV5-4 to TRBJ1-6; D gene uncertain. V shed 3 bases and J shed 7 bases, with 5 bases lying between them. The CDR3 contains 12 residues. Germline V gene data show CDR1 as SGHNT and CDR2 as YYREEE (reference sequence). The CDR3 DNA follows: TGTGCCAGCAGCTATCAAAATTCACCCCTCCACTTT. It codes for CASSYQNSPLHF. The variable domain in full, with the rest retrieved from reference TRBV5-4 and TRBJ1-6, is ETGVTQSPTHLIKTRGQQVTLRCSSQSGHNTVSWYQQALGQGPQFIFQYYREEENGRGNFPPRFSGLQFPNYSSELNVNALELDDSALYLCASSYQNSPLHFGNGTRLTVT.

The CDR3 region is CASSLGAVFQETQYF. DNA for the CDR3: TGTGCCAGCAGCTTAGGGGCGGTCTTCCAAGAGACCCAGTACTTC. V gene TRBV7-3 combines with J gene TRBJ2-5; D might be TRBD1 (5 bases). Germline V gene lookup returns CDR1 SGHTA and CDR2 FQGTGA. Trimming removed 2 bases at V and 1 base at J, with 11 bases between. The CDR3 sequence is 15 residues long.

This clone was observed a few times. This chain uses TRBV2 with TRBJ1-2, with a weak D call TRBD1 (6 bases). This CDR3 contains 18 residues. V gave up 4 bases and J gave up 5 bases, with 26 bases separating them. Germline lookup yields CDR1 SNHLY and CDR2 FYNNEI. The CDR3 here is CASSGWGQDSSKAYGYTF. The CDR3 nucleotides read TGTGCCAGCAGTGGCTGGGGCCAGGACAGCTCAAAGGCTTATGGCTACACCTTC.

The chain couples TRBV10-3 to TRBJ1-1; D possibly corresponds to TRBD1 (6 bases). Trimming shortened V by 10 bases and J by 1 base, and 16 bases separated the two germline ends. From germline, CDR1 is ENHRY and CDR2 SYGVKD. The CDR3 contains 14 residues. As DNA, the CDR3 is TGTGCCACCTCACCCCAACAGGGGAACACTGAAGCTTTCTTT. It yields the protein CATSPQQGNTEAFF.

The chain couples TRBV7-8 to TRBJ1-4, with 8 nucleotides matching TRBD1. Trimming cost V 1 base and J 8 bases; bases outside gene matches: 6. This CDR3 comprises 15 residues. Germline assignment: CDR1 SGHVS and CDR2 FQNEAQ. Here the CDR3 reads CASSLDSGGREKLFF. The CDR3 DNA follows: TGTGCCAGCAGCTTAGATTCAGGGGGCAGAGAAAAACTGTTTTTT.

V is TRBV7-8 and J is TRBJ1-2; the match to TRBD1 covers 11 bases. From germline, CDR1 is SGHVS and CDR2 FQNEAQ. V shed 5 bases and J 4 bases; nucleotides not matched to a gene: 6. The CDR3 extends over 15 amino acids. The CDR3 nucleotides read TGTGCCAGCAGCCCCGGGACAGGGGGGAGCTATGGCTACACCTTC. It yields the protein CASSPGTGGSYGYTF.

This chain joins TRBV6-4 and TRBJ2-7, with 8 bases identical to TRBD2. This CDR3 has 16 residues. Looked up from germline, CDR1 is MRHNA and CDR2 is SNTAGT. V was pared by 3 bases and J by 0 bases, with 7 bases of the junction left unmatched. The CDR3 reads CASSDLGGGTSYEQYF. The CDR3 nucleotides are TGTGCCAGCAGTGATTTGGGCGGGGGGACCTCCTACGAGCAGTACTTC.

The V and J genes are TRBV18 and TRBJ2-5; TRBD2 aligns across 8 bases. Germline CDR1 and CDR2: KGHSH and LQKENI. V was clipped by 0 bases and J by 5 bases; unmatched bases: 8. This CDR3 region has 16 residues. The CDR3 reads CASSPPALASGETQYF. The CDR3 region has the DNA TGTGCCAGCTCACCACCGGCCTTGGCTAGCGGGGAGACCCAGTACTTC.

The chain has TRBV29-1 and TRBJ1-2; D not resolved. Germline-derived CDR1 and CDR2 are SQVTM and ANQGSEA. V lost 4 bases to trimming and J lost 4 bases, with 13 bases between them. The CDR3 has 13 residues. DNA for the CDR3: TGCAGCGTTGGTGGGAGCGTTCCCTATGGCTACACCTTC. Translation: CSVGGSVPYGYTF.